This is a list of T cell receptor beta chains from one sample in a study of T cell responses to AZD1222 COVID-19 vaccine. Only in-frame clones appear in the TCRdb table, and some are missing; sequencing was by immunoSEQ multiplex PCR. The table records under 150,000 clones, approximately 93% of them present only once. Here the sequenced sample was peripheral blood, taken on day 0 of AZD1222 vaccination. Receptors originate from an adult in good health. CDR3s include the opening cysteine and the closing phenylalanine or tryptophan. A D gene is named only where the DNA matches it firmly.

j_gene	v_gene	d_gene	CDR3aa	CDR3nt
TRBJ2-1	TRBV10-2	TRBD2	CATLAGDNEQFF	TGCGCCACCCTAGCGGGAGACAATGAGCAGTTCTTC
TRBJ1-5	TRBV2	.	CASSEWSANQPQHF	TGTGCCAGCAGTGAATGGTCAGCTAATCAGCCCCAGCATTTT
TRBJ1-5	TRBV28	.	CASSPPGRGQPQHF	TGTGCCAGCAGTCCCCCGGGGCGGGGTCAGCCCCAGCATTTT
TRBJ2-7	TRBV15	.	CATSSPPEARQYF	TGTGCCACCAGCAGCCCTCCGGAGGCGAGGCAGTACTTC
TRBJ2-7	TRBV28	.	CASSLYYEQYF	TGTGCCAGCAGTTTATACTACGAGCAGTACTTC
TRBJ1-3	TRBV7-7	.	CASSLVAGNTIYF	TGTGCTAGCAGCTTAGTAGCTGGAAACACCATATATTTT
TRBJ2-3	TRBV19	.	CASSLPYRDEDTQYF	TGTGCCAGTAGTCTCCCGTACAGGGACGAGGATACGCAGTATTTT
TRBJ2-7	TRBV28	TRBD1	CASTIGTGPYEQYF	TGTGCCAGCACTATAGGGACAGGGCCCTACGAGCAGTACTTC
TRBJ2-2	TRBV6-5	.	CAVGTGIATGELFF	TGTGCCGTGGGGACCGGTATTGCCACCGGGGAGCTGTTTTTT
TRBJ2-7	TRBV5-6	.	CASSAVWGESGEQYF	TGTGCCAGCAGCGCGGTATGGGGAGAATCCGGCGAGCAGTACTTC
TRBJ1-6	TRBV10-3	TRBD1	CAISAGTGYNSPLHF	TGTGCCATCAGTGCGGGGACAGGCTATAATTCACCCCTCCACTTT
TRBJ1-2	TRBV6-5	TRBD1	CASSYGTEDGYTF	TGTGCCAGCAGTTACGGGACAGAGGATGGCTACACCTTC
TRBJ1-6	TRBV5-1	.	CASSSEGSVALHF	TGCGCCAGCAGCTCGGAAGGGTCGGTGGCCCTCCACTTT
TRBJ2-1	TRBV4-2	TRBD2	CASSQEWTSGSPLF	TGTGCCAGCAGCCAAGAATGGACTAGCGGGAGCCCCCTCTTC
TRBJ1-6	TRBV10-1	.	CASSETGPNSPLHF	TGCGCCAGCAGTGAAACAGGGCCTAATTCACCCCTCCACTTT
TRBJ2-2	TRBV7-3	.	CASSSTPGTGELFF	TGTGCCAGCAGCTCAACACCCGGCACCGGGGAGCTGTTTTTT
TRBJ1-1	TRBV15	.	CATSREVNTEAFF	TGTGCCACCAGCAGAGAGGTGAACACTGAAGCTTTCTTT
TRBJ1-1	TRBV29-1	.	CSAEGGGTEAFF	TGCAGCGCGGAAGGGGGTGGCACTGAAGCTTTCTTT